These 22 T cell receptor beta chains share one sample of origin, sequenced in a study of identical twins. MiXCR was run by TCRdb on the 5' RACE reads, yielding one entry per CDR3 protein. Of a few hundred thousand distinct CDR3 sequences listed, less than 20% are singletons. Sequencing was carried out using naive T cells sorted from blood. These receptor sequences come from a man in his fifties in good health.

The chain employs TRBV6-5 and TRBJ2-1; 7 bases map to TRBD2. There are 14 residues in the CDR3. Germline V gene lookup returns CDR1 MNHEY and CDR2 SVGAGI. V was clipped by 2 bases and J by 9 bases; unmatched bases: 7. The CDR3 DNA reads as TGTGCCAGCAGTTACGGGGCGGGAGTTAGTGAGCAGTTCTTC. This codes for CASSYGAGVSEQFF.

This clonotype occurred a few times. The chain is built from TRBV12-3 or TRBV12-4 and TRBJ2-7; D unclear. The CDR3 spans 14 residues. Trimming took 3 bases from V and 6 from J, leaving 15 bases between them. This CDR3 is CASSFLQASTEQYF. In DNA form, the CDR3 reads TGTGCCAGCAGTTTCCTGCAGGCGTCCACCGAGCAGTACTTC.

This clonotype was counted ten times or more. The chain links TRBV7-2 to TRBJ2-5; 11 positions match TRBD2. This CDR3 has 14 amino acids. J lost 4 bases, V lost 5 bases, and 3 bases had no gene match. The germline gives CDR1 SGHTA, CDR2 FQGNSA. The CDR3 spells CASSPGLAGETQYF. CDR3 sequence (DNA): TGTGCCAGCAGCCCCGGACTAGCGGGAGAGACCCAGTACTTC.

This sequence joins TRBV6-1 and TRBJ2-2; D assignment may be TRBD1 or TRBD2 (6 bases each). Deletions cut 7 bases from V and 4 bases from J, with 16 bases between. CDR3 length: 15 residues. Germline V gene data show CDR1 as MNHNS and CDR2 as SASEGT. CDR3 in amino acids: CASNNSPGATGELFF. CDR3 coding DNA: TGTGCCAGCAATAATAGCCCGGGGGCCACCGGGGAGCTGTTTTTT.

The V and J genes are TRBV6-5 and TRBJ2-7, with 8 nucleotides matching TRBD1. There are 16 residues in the CDR3. The germline V gene has CDR1 MNHEY and CDR2 SVGAGI. The V and J ends lost 1 base and 1 base, in that order; junction bases with no gene match: 6. Written as DNA, the CDR3 is TGTGCCAGCAGTTACTGGTCGCAGGGGGCGTCCTACGAGCAGTACTTC. Encoded protein: CASSYWSQGASYEQYF.

This clonotype was seen many times. The V gene is TRBV6-5, the J gene TRBJ2-5; D unresolved. CDR3 size: 15 residues. V lost 0 bases, J lost 5 bases, and 13 bases lay in between. CDR1 and CDR2 (germline): MNHEY, SVGAGI. The CDR3 reads CASSYSGRAGETQYF. In DNA form, the CDR3 reads TGTGCCAGCAGTTACTCGGGTAGAGCCGGGGAGACCCAGTACTTC.

This chain connects TRBV7-8 to TRBJ2-1; D perhaps matches TRBD1 (6 bases). From germline, CDR1 is SGHVS and CDR2 FQNEAQ. Trimming removed 5 bases at V and 3 bases at J, with 17 bases between. This CDR3 is 16 amino acids long. This CDR3 is CASSIPGTINYNEQFF. The CDR3 coding sequence is TGTGCCAGCAGCATCCCCGGGACAATCAACTACAATGAGCAGTTCTTC.

This chain connects TRBV4-2 to TRBJ2-7; 7 bases agree with TRBD2. The germline gives CDR1 LGHNA, CDR2 YNFKEQ. The V segment lost 0 bases and the J segment 1 base; nucleotides outside the gene matches: 3. There are 15 residues in the CDR3. In DNA, the CDR3 is TGTGCCAGCAGCCAAGATTCTAGCGGTTCCTACGAGCAGTACTTC. This encodes CASSQDSSGSYEQYF.

There are many counts of this clonotype. This chain connects TRBV20-1 to TRBJ1-3; 8 bases align to TRBD1. CDR1 is DFQATT, CDR2 SNEGSKA, per germline (reference sequence). The ends lost 4 bases at V and 4 bases at J; junction bases unmatched: 3. The CDR3 covers 13 residues. The CDR3: CSANQGAGNTIYF. As DNA, the CDR3 is TGCAGTGCTAATCAGGGGGCGGGAAACACCATATATTTT.

J is TRBJ2-5 and V is TRBV12-3 or TRBV12-4, with TRBD2 matching 11 bases. This CDR3 is 17 amino acids long. After removal of 4 bases from V and 2 bases from J, the junction contained 9 bases not matched to a gene. CDR3 DNA sequence: TGTGCCAGCAGTTCTTTAGCGGGGGGGCCGGGTCAAGAGACCCAGTACTTC. Residues: CASSSLAGGPGQETQYF.

This clonotype was detected many times. The CDR3 nucleotides read TGCAGTGCTAGGACGGACAGGGGCAATCAGCCCCAGCATTTT. It is translated as CSARTDRGNQPQHF. The V and J genes are TRBV20-1 and TRBJ1-5; 8 bases agree with TRBD1. This CDR3 is built from 14 residues. V trimming: 3 bases; J trimming: 2 bases; junction bases outside the gene matches: 3. Germline CDR1 and CDR2: DFQATT and SNEGSKA (reference sequence).

This clonotype was picked up a small number of times. In nucleotides, the CDR3 is TGTGCCAGCAGCGAGACAGGTGCGCCGGAGACCCAGTACTTC. Translated, it gives CASSETGAPETQYF. The rearrangement links TRBV7-2 to TRBJ2-5; D is perhaps TRBD1 (6 bases). The germline V gene has CDR1 SGHTA and CDR2 FQGNSA. This CDR3 contains 14 residues. V was cut by 5 bases and J by 5 bases, with 15 bases left in between.

This clonotype appeared once. This chain joins TRBV18 and TRBJ2-7; D perhaps matches TRBD1 (5 bases). The V end was cut by 4 bases, the J end by 2 bases, with 12 bases between. CDR1 KGHSH and CDR2 LQKENI come from the germline V gene. This CDR3 has 14 residues. CDR3 amino acids: CASSLRGMTYEQYF. The CDR3 nucleotides are TGTGCCAGCTCACTAAGGGGCATGACCTACGAGCAGTACTTC.

As regards this clonotype: One end of the junction is discordant with germline, which a read error may explain. The chain recombines TRBV6-5 with TRBJ2-5; unclear D gene. The CDR3 runs to 11 residues. Germline V gene lookup returns CDR1 MNHEY and CDR2 SVGAGI. DNA of the CDR3: TGTGCCAGCAGTTTCCAAGGGACCCAGTACTTC. It yields the protein CASSFQGTQYF.

This clonotype has at least ten counts. This chain uses TRBV20-1 with TRBJ2-7; 9 bases map to TRBD2. This CDR3 is built from 15 residues. J was trimmed by 0 bases and V by 5 bases; bases with no gene match: 8. Germline V lookup: CDR1 DFQATT, CDR2 SNEGSKA (reference sequence). CDR3 DNA: TGCAGTGCTTCAGGGCCTAGCGGGATCTCCTACGAGCAGTACTTC. It is translated as CSASGPSGISYEQYF.

The genes are TRBV29-1 and TRBJ2-5; D is unclear. Germline V lookup: CDR1 SQVTM, CDR2 ANQGSEA. With 6 bases removed from V and 5 bases from J, the gap between germline ends came to 25 bases. The CDR3 spans 16 residues. The CDR3 sequence: CSVASVLVGYRETQYF. As DNA, the CDR3 is TGCAGCGTCGCCTCGGTCCTAGTGGGGTATAGGGAGACCCAGTACTTC.

This clonotype was picked up many times. V usage is TRBV5-1 and J usage is TRBJ2-1, with 9 bases fitting TRBD2. Germline lookup yields CDR1 SGHRS and CDR2 YFSETQ. The CDR3 has 16 amino acids. Trimming took 2 bases from V and 3 from J; bases not matched to a gene: 6. In DNA, the CDR3 is TGCGCCAGCAGCTTATTAGCGGGAGAACTCTACAATGAGCAGTTCTTC. It yields the protein CASSLLAGELYNEQFF.

This clonotype came up many times. This rearrangement joins TRBV20-1 to TRBJ2-1; 7 nucleotides align to TRBD2. The trim removed 0 bases at V and 0 bases at J, leaving 8 bases unmatched. The CDR3 is 17 amino acids. Germline-derived CDR1 and CDR2 are DFQATT and SNEGSKA (reference sequence). The CDR3 spells CSARDESSGTSYNEQFF. Written as DNA, the CDR3 is TGCAGTGCTAGAGATGAGTCTAGCGGAACCTCCTACAATGAGCAGTTCTTC.

This clonotype was counted a few times. The V gene is TRBV4-3, the J gene TRBJ2-7; D is unclear. Deletions cut 0 bases from V and 0 bases from J, with 9 bases between. The CDR3 totals 15 residues. Germline lookup yields CDR1 LGHNA and CDR2 YSLEER. CDR3 protein: CASSQEKTASYEQYF. Written as DNA, the CDR3 is TGCGCCAGCAGCCAAGAAAAAACGGCCTCCTACGAGCAGTACTTC.

This clonotype was counted ten times or more. The chain has TRBV20-1 and TRBJ2-7, with 9 bases matching TRBD2. From germline, CDR1 is DFQATT and CDR2 SNEGSKA (reference sequence). The CDR3 covers 16 residues. J lost 3 bases, V lost 3 bases, and 12 bases had no gene match. CDR3 sequence (DNA): TGCAGTGCTAGCGGGGAGCTGGCGGGAGGGGACTACGAGCAGTACTTC. This encodes CSASGELAGGDYEQYF.

The rearrangement links TRBV15 to TRBJ1-6; no definite D call. CDR3 size: 16 residues. Germline V gene sequence: CDR1 LNHNV, CDR2 YYDKDF (reference sequence). V lost 0 bases and J 6 bases, leaving 12 bases between the germline ends. This CDR3 is CATSRDPQQSNSPLHF. As DNA, the CDR3 is TGTGCCACCAGCAGAGATCCCCAACAGTCTAATTCACCCCTCCACTTT.

Only a few counts were recorded for this clonotype. One end of the junction varies from germline; a read error may be responsible. The chain uses TRBV7-7 and TRBJ2-2; D not resolved. This CDR3 comprises 15 residues. Germline assignment: CDR1 SSHAT and CDR2 FNYEAQ (reference sequence). The CDR3 loop is CASSPSGASTGELFF. CDR3 DNA sequence: TGTGCTAGCAGCCCCAGTGGCGCGAGCACCGGGGAGCTGTTTTTT.